One T cell receptor (beta chain) is described in this entry. V lost 6 bases and J lost 5; bases outside the gene matches: 11. Germline values: CDR1 MNHEY, CDR2 SVGEGT. CDR3 length equals 15 residues. Libraries were prepared by immunoSEQ multiplex PCR; TCRdb keeps only in-frame clonotypes and omits some of them. The table shows tens of thousands of clones, with 85% to 90% occurring only once. This sample is part of a study of blood T cell repertoires in COVID-19. The rearrangement links TRBV6-2 or TRBV6-3 to TRBJ2-7; TRBD1 aligns across 9 bases. This clonotype was sampled from an elderly man with acute or convalescent COVID-19. What was sequenced was peripheral blood. The CDR3: CASSPNRGQGNEQYF. The CDR3 DNA follows: TGTGCCAGCAGCCCCAACCGGGGACAGGGTAACGAGCAGTACTTC.